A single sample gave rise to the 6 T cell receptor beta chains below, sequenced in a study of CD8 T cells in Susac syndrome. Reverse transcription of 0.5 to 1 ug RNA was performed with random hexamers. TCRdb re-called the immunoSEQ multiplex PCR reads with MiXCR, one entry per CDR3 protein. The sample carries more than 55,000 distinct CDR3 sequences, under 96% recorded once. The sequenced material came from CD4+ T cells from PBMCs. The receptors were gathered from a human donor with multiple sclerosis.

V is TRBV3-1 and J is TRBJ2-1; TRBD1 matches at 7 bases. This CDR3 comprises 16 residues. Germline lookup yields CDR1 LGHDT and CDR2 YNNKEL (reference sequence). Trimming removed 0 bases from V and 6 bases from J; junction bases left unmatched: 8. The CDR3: CASSQDQGGPANEQFF. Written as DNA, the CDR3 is TGTGCCAGCAGCCAAGATCAAGGGGGCCCCGCCAATGAGCAGTTCTTC.

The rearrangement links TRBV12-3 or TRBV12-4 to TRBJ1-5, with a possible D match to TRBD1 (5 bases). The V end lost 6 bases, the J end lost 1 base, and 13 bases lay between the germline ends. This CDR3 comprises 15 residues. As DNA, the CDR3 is TGTGCCAGCAGCAGCCTCGGGACGAGCAATCAGCCCCAGCATTTT. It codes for CASSSLGTSNQPQHF.

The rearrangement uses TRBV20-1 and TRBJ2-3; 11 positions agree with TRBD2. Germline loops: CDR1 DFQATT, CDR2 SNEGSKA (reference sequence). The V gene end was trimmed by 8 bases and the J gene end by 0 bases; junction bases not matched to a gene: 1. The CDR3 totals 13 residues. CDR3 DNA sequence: TGCAGTCTAGCGGGGGGAAGCACAGATACGCAGTATTTT. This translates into CSLAGGSTDTQYF.

CDR3 in DNA: TGTGCCAGCAGTGTCCGCTCTGGGGCCAACGTCCTGACTTTC. It specifies CASSVRSGANVLTF. The chain couples TRBV2 to TRBJ2-6; D is ambiguous. Per germline, CDR1 SNHLY and CDR2 FYNNEI. V was trimmed by 4 bases and J by 0 bases, leaving 4 bases between them. This CDR3 has 14 residues.

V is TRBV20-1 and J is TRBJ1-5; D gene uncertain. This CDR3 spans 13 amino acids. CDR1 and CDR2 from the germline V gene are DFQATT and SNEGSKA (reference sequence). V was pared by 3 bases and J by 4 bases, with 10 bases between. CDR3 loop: CSARDGRNQPQHF. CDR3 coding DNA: TGCAGTGCTAGGGACGGACGAAATCAGCCCCAGCATTTT.

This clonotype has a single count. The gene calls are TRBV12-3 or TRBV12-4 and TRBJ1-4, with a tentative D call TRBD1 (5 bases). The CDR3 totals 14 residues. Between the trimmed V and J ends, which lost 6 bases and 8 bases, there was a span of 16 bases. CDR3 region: CASSRDFSGEKLFF. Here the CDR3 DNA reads TGTGCCAGCAGCCGGGACTTCAGCGGGGAAAAACTGTTTTTT.